The 17 T cell receptor beta chains given below trace back to one sample, sequenced in a study of blood T cell repertoires in COVID-19 (dated by TCRdb to 2020 to 2021). The library was obtained by the immunoSEQ multiplex PCR assay. What TCRdb holds here is the immuneACCESS table cut down to in-frame rearrangements. Part of the clones is not present; checked against another copy, under half of the missing clones reflect an unresolved V gene, and the others are unexplained. This sample comprises around 260,000 clones, 91% of them detected only once. 2% to 3% of the sample is held by the ten biggest clonotypes. The specimen sequenced was peripheral blood. These receptor sequences come from a person aged 18-30 years with COVID-19, enrolled during active disease.

V usage is TRBV3-1 (or the pseudogene TRBV3-2) and J usage is TRBJ2-2; perhaps TRBD2 as D (5 bases). The CDR3 length is 15 residues. Germline CDR1 and CDR2: LGHDT and YNNKEL (reference sequence). V lost 3 bases and J 0 bases, leaving 8 bases between the germline ends. The CDR3 loop reads CASSHPGTNTGELFF. Written as DNA, the CDR3 is TGTGCCAGCAGCCACCCGGGGACGAACACCGGGGAGCTGTTTTTT.

The V call is TRBV24-1, the J call TRBJ2-5, with 9 positions matching TRBD1. Germline V gives CDR1 KGHDR, CDR2 SFDVKD. The CDR3 has 15 amino acids. The J segment lost 5 bases and the V segment lost 3 bases, leaving 6 bases of the junction unmatched. CDR3 amino acids: CATSDATGGRETQYF. CDR3 DNA: TGTGCCACCAGTGATGCAACAGGGGGCCGGGAGACCCAGTACTTC.

The V gene is TRBV4-1, the J gene TRBJ1-3; 7 nucleotides match TRBD1. This CDR3 comprises 17 residues. V lost 3 bases to trimming and J lost 0 bases; unmatched junction nucleotides: 8. Germline CDR1 reads MGHRA; CDR2 reads YSYEKL. CDR3 nucleotides: TGCGCCAGCAGCCAGGGACAGCCTGGGAGCTCTGGAAACACCATATATTTT. It specifies CASSQGQPGSSGNTIYF.

The V and J genes are TRBV6-5 and TRBJ1-2; perhaps TRBD1 as D (6 bases). The germline CDR1 and CDR2 sequences are MNHEY and SVGAGI. This CDR3 is 15 amino acids long. Between the trimmed V and J ends, which lost 6 bases and 5 bases, there was a span of 19 bases. The CDR3 coding sequence is TGTGCCAGCAGGACACAGGGACCCCGGATTTATGGCTACACCTTC. Protein: CASRTQGPRIYGYTF.

J is TRBJ2-5 and V is TRBV24-1; D gene unclear. From germline, CDR1 is KGHDR and CDR2 SFDVKD. This CDR3 contains 16 residues. Trimming stripped 3 bases from V and 4 bases from J, with 17 bases between. In nucleotides, the CDR3 is TGTGCCACCAGTGATGCGGCTCTAGTCAGTGGAGAGACCCAGTACTTC. As protein: CATSDAALVSGETQYF.

As concerns this clone: One end of the junction is discordant with germline, which a read error may explain. The rearrangement joins TRBV2 to TRBJ2-1, with D maybe TRBD2 (6 bases). Germline V gene data show CDR1 as SNHLY and CDR2 as FYNNEI. The CDR3 is 14 residues long. CDR3 amino acids: CASREEGLANEQFF. Here the CDR3 DNA reads TGTGCCAGCAGGGAAGAGGGGCTAGCGAATGAGCAGTTCTTC. Full variable domain (outside the CDR3, taken from reference TRBV2 and TRBJ2-1): EPEVTQTPSHQVTQMGQEVILRCVPISNHLYFYWYRQILGQKVEFLVSFYNNEISEKSEIFDDQFSVERPDGSNFTLKIRSTKLEDSAMYFCASREEGLANEQFFGPGTRLTVL.

This chain connects TRBV10-3 to TRBJ1-1; 7 bases are a match to TRBD1. The CDR3 runs 13 residues. The J segment lost 1 base and the V segment lost 10 bases, leaving 6 bases of the junction unmatched. The germline V gene has CDR1 ENHRY and CDR2 SYGVKD. The CDR3 is CATGGYPNTEAFF. The CDR3 DNA reads as TGTGCCACAGGGGGATACCCGAACACTGAAGCTTTCTTT.

The chain joins TRBV4-1 to TRBJ2-7, with D possibly TRBD2 on 6 matching bases. CDR1 and CDR2 (germline): MGHRA, YSYEKL. The CDR3 spans 17 residues. Trimming stripped 2 bases from V and 0 bases from J, with 17 bases between. CDR3 sequence: CASSQSALGGTSYEQYF. In DNA, the CDR3 is TGCGCCAGCAGCCAATCAGCCCTTGGCGGGACCTCCTACGAGCAGTACTTC.

The rearrangement uses TRBV6-5 and TRBJ2-7; the D is unclear. Germline CDR1 MNHEY, CDR2 SVGAGI. The ends were cut back, 2 bases at V and 5 bases at J, with 7 bases in the middle. This CDR3 is built from 12 residues. The CDR3 loop is CASSYGPNEQYF. Here the CDR3 DNA reads TGTGCCAGCAGTTACGGGCCGAACGAGCAGTACTTC.

The rearrangement links TRBV5-5 to TRBJ2-5; D gene uncertain. This CDR3 has 14 residues. Germline V gene data show CDR1 as SGHKS and CDR2 as YYEKEE (reference sequence). The germline V and J ends were trimmed by 3 bases and 1 base, with 10 bases remaining between them. The DNA of the CDR3 is TGTGCCAGCAGCTCTGGTCTAGTCCAAGAGACCCAGTACTTC. Translating it yields CASSSGLVQETQYF.

The gene calls are TRBV24-1 and TRBJ1-2; 8 nucleotides align to TRBD1. The trim removed 3 bases at V and 8 bases at J, leaving 7 bases unmatched. This CDR3 region has 14 residues. CDR1 is KGHDR, CDR2 SFDVKD, per germline. The DNA for the CDR3 is TGTGCCACCAGTGATACCGGGACAGGTGGGGGCTACACCTTC. Its protein product is CATSDTGTGGGYTF.

V and J are TRBV7-8 and TRBJ2-5; 14 bases are a match to TRBD2. Trimming at V came to 5 bases and at J to 3 bases, leaving 5 bases not matched to a gene. Germline CDR1 SGHVS, CDR2 FQNEAQ. This CDR3 is 16 amino acids long. In nucleotides, the CDR3 is TGTGCCAGCAGCACCGGGACTAGCGGGAGTGAAGAGACCCAGTACTTC. This encodes CASSTGTSGSEETQYF.

V usage is TRBV21-1 and J usage is TRBJ1-1. TRBV21-1 is labeled a pseudogene. The CDR3 sequence is 13 residues long. CDR3: CASSLPSVTEAFF. The CDR3 DNA sequence: TGTGCCAGCAGCCTCCCATCGGTGACTGAAGCTTTCTTT.

CDR3: CASSERSSTGELFF. Written as DNA, the CDR3 is TGTGCCAGCAGTGAGCGGTCGAGCACCGGGGAGCTGTTTTTT. The V gene is TRBV6-1, the J gene TRBJ2-2; D is ambiguous. Germline-derived CDR1 and CDR2 are MNHNS and SASEGT. The CDR3 is 14 residues long. Trimming took off 3 bases at V and 4 bases at J, with 9 bases between the two ends.

This chain joins TRBV30 and TRBJ2-7; possible D gene TRBD2, 6 bases. This CDR3 has 15 amino acids. In germline, CDR1 is GTSNPN, CDR2 SVGIG (reference sequence). V was trimmed by 6 bases and J by 0 bases, leaving 18 bases between them. CDR3 nucleotides: TGTGCCTGCCAATTCCGGGACTCGAACTCCTACGAGCAGTACTTC. Translating it yields CACQFRDSNSYEQYF.

V usage is TRBV2 and J usage is TRBJ2-1; D might be TRBD2 (6 bases). This CDR3 is built from 15 residues. In germline, CDR1 is SNHLY, CDR2 FYNNEI. V was cut by 6 bases and J by 10 bases, with 22 bases left in between. The DNA for the CDR3 is TGTGCCAGCAGCCGATCTGGAGGAGGGCCGGTGGAGCAGTTCTTC. It translates to CASSRSGGGPVEQFF.

This chain uses TRBV4-3 with TRBJ2-3; D may be TRBD2 (6 bases). Between the trimmed V and J ends, which lost 0 bases and 3 bases, there was a span of 10 bases. Germline lookup yields CDR1 LGHNA and CDR2 YSLEER. This CDR3 region has 15 residues. The CDR3 DNA follows: TGCGCCAGCAGCCAAGATTACGCGGGGACAGATACGCAGTATTTT. It is translated as CASSQDYAGTDTQYF.